This T cell receptor beta chain was recorded in a study of graft-versus-host responses after intestinal transplantation. Study-level background: Every one of the recipients received anti-thymocyte globulin induction and afterwards took tacrolimus and steroids for approximately 3 years. Points from the study as a whole: High graft-versus-host to host-versus-graft T cell clonal ratios marked allografts of patients with graft-donor macrochimerism. The recipient marrow held GvH clones, and some of them showed up first in ileum or blood.

The CDR3 extends over 16 amino acids. The germline CDR1 and CDR2 sequences are MNHEY and SMNVEV (reference sequence). V was pared by 2 bases and J by 4 bases, with 17 bases between. For this clone: The target antigen is unknown.

Graft samples were processed, releasing intraepithelial and lamina propria lymphocytes. Measured with immunoSEQ multiplex PCR; TCRdb has only the in-frame clones, and not every one. The sample lists 35,000 to 40,000 clones, approximately 90% seen once, with about a sixth in the top ten. This chain uses TRBV27 with TRBJ1-1; D possibly corresponds to TRBD1 (6 bases). The sequencing used ileum tissue, collected 200 to 210 days after intestinal transplant. This TCR was recovered from a human patient who received an intestinal transplant, so some T cells may come from the graft donor. The CDR3 nucleotides are TGTGCCAGCAGTTTAGCGAGGACAGCCAAGGGCACTGAAGCTTTCTTT. Protein sequence: CASSLARTAKGTEAFF.